This T cell receptor (beta chain) was recovered during a study of CD8 T cells in Susac syndrome. The V end was cut by 6 bases, the J end by 5 bases, with 16 bases between. This CDR3 spans 14 amino acids. With random hexamers, reverse transcription was performed on 0.5 to 1 ug of RNA. It was immunoSEQ multiplex PCR that amplified TCR beta CDR3 across 54 Vbeta and 13 Jbeta. TCRdb re-derived calls from the immunoSEQ multiplex PCR reads in MiXCR, one entry per CDR3 protein. The table shows 150,000 to 200,000 distinct CDR3 sequences, with around 93% occurring only once. This TCR was sampled from a human donor in good health. The genes are TRBV12-3 or TRBV12-4 and TRBJ1-2; D is possibly TRBD1 (6 bases). Sequencing input: CD4+ T cells from PBMCs. This CDR3 is CASSPGTKTYGYTF. The CDR3 nucleotides read TGTGCCAGCAGCCCCGGGACAAAGACTTATGGCTACACCTTC.